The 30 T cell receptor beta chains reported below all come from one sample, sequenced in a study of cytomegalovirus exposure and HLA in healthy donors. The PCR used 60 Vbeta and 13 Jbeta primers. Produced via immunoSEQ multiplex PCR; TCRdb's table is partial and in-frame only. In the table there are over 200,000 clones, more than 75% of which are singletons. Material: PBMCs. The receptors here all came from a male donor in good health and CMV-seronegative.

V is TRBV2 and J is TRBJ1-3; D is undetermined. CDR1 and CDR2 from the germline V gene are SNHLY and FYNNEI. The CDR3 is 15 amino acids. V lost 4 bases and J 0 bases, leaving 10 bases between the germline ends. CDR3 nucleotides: TGTGCCAGCAGTGTAGATTTTGCCTCTGGAAACACCATATATTTT. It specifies CASSVDFASGNTIYF.

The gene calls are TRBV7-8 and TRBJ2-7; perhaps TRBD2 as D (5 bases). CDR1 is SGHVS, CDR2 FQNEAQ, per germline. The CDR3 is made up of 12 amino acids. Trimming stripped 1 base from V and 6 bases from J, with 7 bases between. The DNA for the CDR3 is TGTGCCAGCAGCTTAGGAGGGAGCGAGCAGTACTTC. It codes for CASSLGGSEQYF.

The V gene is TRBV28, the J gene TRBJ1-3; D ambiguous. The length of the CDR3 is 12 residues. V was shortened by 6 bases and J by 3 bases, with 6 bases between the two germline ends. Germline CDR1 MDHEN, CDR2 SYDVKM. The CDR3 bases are TGTGCCAGCAGCTCCTTTGGAAACACCATATATTTT. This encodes CASSSFGNTIYF.

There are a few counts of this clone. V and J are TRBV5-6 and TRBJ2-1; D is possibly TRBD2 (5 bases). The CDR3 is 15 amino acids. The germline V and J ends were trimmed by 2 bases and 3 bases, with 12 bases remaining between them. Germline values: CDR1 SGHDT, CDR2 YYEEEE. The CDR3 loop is CASSFRGWNYNEQFF. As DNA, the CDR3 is TGTGCCAGCAGCTTCCGCGGGTGGAACTACAATGAGCAGTTCTTC. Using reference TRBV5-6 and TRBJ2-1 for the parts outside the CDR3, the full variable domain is DAGVTQSPTHLIKTRGQQVTLRCSPKSGHDTVSWYQQALGQGPQFIFQYYEEEERQRGNFPDRFSGHQFPNYSSELNVNALLLGDSALYLCASSFRGWNYNEQFFGPGTRLTVL.

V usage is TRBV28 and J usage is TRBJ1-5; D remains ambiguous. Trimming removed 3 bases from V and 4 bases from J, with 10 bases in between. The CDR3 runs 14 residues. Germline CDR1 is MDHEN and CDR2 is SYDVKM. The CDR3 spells CASSLSGGNQPQHF. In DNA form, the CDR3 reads TGTGCCAGCAGTTTGAGTGGAGGGAATCAGCCCCAGCATTTT.

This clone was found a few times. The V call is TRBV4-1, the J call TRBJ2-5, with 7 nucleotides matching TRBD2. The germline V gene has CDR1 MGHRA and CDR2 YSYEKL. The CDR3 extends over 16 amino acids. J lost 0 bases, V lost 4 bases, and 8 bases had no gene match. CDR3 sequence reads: CASSPTSGTNQETQYF. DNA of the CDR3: TGCGCCAGCAGCCCGACCTCCGGGACTAACCAAGAGACCCAGTACTTC.

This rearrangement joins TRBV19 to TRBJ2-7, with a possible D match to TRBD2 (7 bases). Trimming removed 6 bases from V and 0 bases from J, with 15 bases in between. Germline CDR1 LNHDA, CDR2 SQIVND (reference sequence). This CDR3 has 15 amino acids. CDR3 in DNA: TGTGCCAGTAGCCCGGGGGGCGCGGGCTCCTACGAGCAGTACTTC. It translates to CASSPGGAGSYEQYF.

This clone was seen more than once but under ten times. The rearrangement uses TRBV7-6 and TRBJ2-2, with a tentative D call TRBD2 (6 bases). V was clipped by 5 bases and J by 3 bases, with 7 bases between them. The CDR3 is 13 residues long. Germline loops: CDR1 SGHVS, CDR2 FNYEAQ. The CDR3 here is CASSGTYTGELFF. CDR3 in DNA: TGTGCCAGCAGCGGGACTTACACCGGGGAGCTGTTTTTT.

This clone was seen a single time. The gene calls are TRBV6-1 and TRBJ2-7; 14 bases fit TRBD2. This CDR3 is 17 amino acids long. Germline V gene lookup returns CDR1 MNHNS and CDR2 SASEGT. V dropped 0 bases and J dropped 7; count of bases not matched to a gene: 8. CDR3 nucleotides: TGTGCCAGCAGTGAAGCCCGGAGACTAGCGGGAGGGAAGGAGCAGTACTTC. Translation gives CASSEARRLAGGKEQYF.

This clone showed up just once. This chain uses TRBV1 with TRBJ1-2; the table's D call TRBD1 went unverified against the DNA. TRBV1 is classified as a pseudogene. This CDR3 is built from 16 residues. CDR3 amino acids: CTSSHLRPGADYGYTF. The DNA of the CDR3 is TGCACCAGCAGCCATCTCCGTCCAGGGGCGGACTATGGCTACACCTTC.

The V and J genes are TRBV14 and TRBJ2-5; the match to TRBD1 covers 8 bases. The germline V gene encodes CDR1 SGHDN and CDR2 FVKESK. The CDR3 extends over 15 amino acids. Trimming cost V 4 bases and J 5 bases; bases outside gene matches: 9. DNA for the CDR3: TGTGCCAGCAGCCCTAGACAGGGGACGAGGGAGACCCAGTACTTC. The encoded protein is CASSPRQGTRETQYF.

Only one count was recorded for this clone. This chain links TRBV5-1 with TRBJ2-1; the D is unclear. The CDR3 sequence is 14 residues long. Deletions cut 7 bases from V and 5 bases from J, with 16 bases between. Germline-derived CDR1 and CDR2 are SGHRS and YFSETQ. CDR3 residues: CASGQEKKHNEQFF. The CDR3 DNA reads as TGCGCCAGCGGCCAGGAAAAAAAACACAATGAGCAGTTCTTC.

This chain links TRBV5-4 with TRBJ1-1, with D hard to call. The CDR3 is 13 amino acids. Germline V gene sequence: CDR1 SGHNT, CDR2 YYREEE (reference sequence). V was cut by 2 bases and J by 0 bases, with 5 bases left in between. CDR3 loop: CASSLALNTEAFF. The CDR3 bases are TGTGCCAGCAGCTTAGCGCTGAACACTGAAGCTTTCTTT.

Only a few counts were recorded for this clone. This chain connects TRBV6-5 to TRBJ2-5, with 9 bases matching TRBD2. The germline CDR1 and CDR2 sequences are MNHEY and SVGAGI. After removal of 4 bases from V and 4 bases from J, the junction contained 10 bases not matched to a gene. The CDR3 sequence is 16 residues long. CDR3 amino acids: CASSSAGTSIIETQYF. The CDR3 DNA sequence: TGTGCCAGCAGTTCAGCCGGGACTAGCATAATAGAGACCCAGTACTTC.

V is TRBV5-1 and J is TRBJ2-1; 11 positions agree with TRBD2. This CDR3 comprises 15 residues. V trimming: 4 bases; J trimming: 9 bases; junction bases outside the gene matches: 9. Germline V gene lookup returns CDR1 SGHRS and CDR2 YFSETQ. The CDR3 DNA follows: TGCGCCAGCAGCACCGGGACTAGCGGTAAGGGTGAGCAGTTCTTC. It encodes CASSTGTSGKGEQFF.

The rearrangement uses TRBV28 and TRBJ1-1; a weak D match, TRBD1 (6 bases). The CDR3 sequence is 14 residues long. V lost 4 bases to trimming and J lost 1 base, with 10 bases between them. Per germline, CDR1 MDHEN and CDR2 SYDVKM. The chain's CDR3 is CASSSLGANTEAFF. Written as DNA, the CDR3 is TGTGCCAGCAGTTCGCTGGGGGCGAACACTGAAGCTTTCTTT.

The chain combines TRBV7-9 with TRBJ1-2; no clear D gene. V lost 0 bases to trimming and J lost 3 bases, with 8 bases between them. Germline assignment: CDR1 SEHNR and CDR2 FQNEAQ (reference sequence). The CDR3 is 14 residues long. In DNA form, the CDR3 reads TGTGCCAGCAGCTTAGCGAGCCAGGACTATGGCTACACCTTC. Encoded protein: CASSLASQDYGYTF.

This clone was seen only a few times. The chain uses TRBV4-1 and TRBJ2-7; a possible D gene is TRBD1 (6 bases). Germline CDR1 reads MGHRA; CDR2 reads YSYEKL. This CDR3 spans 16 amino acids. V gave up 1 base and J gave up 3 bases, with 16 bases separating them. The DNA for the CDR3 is TGCGCCAGCAGCCAAGTAAAAACAGGGAGTTTCTACGAGCAGTACTTC. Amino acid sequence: CASSQVKTGSFYEQYF.

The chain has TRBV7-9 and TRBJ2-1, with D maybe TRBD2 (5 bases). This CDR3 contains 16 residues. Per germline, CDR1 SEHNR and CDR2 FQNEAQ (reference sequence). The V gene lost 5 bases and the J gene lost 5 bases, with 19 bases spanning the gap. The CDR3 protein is CASSLPGKVGDNEQFF. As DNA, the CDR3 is TGTGCCAGCAGCCTTCCGGGGAAAGTTGGGGACAATGAGCAGTTCTTC. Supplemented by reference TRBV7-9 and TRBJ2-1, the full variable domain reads DTGVSQNPRHKITKRGQNVTFRCDPISEHNRLYWYRQTLGQGPEFLTYFQNEAQLEKSRLLSDRFSAERPKGSFSTLEIQRTEQGDSAMYLCASSLPGKVGDNEQFFGPGTRLTVL.

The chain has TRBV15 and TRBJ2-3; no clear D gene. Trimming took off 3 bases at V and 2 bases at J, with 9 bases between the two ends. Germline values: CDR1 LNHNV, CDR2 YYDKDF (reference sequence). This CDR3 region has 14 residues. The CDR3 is CATSRGSLTDTQYF. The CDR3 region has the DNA TGTGCCACCAGCAGGGGTAGCCTCACAGATACGCAGTATTTT.

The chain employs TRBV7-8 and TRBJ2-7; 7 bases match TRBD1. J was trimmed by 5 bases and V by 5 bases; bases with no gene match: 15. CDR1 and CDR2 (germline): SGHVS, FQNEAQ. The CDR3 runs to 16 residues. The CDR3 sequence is CASSARGDRVGHEQYF. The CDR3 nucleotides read TGTGCCAGCAGCGCCCGAGGCGACAGGGTCGGCCACGAGCAGTACTTC.

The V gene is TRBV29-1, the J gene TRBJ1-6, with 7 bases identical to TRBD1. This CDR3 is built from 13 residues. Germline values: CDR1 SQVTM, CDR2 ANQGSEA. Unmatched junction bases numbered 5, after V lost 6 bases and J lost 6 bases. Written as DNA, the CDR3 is TGCAGCGTCGAGACAGGGCCTAATTCACCCCTCCACTTT. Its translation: CSVETGPNSPLHF.

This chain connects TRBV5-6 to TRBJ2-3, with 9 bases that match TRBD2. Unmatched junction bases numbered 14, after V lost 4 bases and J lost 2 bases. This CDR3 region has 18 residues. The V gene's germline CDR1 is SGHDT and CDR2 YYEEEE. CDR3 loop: CASSPPRGLAGNTDTQYF. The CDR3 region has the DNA TGTGCCAGCAGCCCACCTCGGGGACTAGCCGGAAACACAGATACGCAGTATTTT. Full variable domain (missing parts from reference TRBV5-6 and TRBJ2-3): DAGVTQSPTHLIKTRGQQVTLRCSPKSGHDTVSWYQQALGQGPQFIFQYYEEEERQRGNFPDRFSGHQFPNYSSELNVNALLLGDSALYLCASSPPRGLAGNTDTQYFGPGTRLTVL.

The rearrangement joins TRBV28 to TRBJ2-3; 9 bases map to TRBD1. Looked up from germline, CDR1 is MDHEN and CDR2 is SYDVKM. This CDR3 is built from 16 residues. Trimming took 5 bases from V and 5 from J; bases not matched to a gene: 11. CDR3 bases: TGTGCCAGCAGTCAATCTACAGGGGGCGGGGTAGATACGCAGTATTTT. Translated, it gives CASSQSTGGGVDTQYF.

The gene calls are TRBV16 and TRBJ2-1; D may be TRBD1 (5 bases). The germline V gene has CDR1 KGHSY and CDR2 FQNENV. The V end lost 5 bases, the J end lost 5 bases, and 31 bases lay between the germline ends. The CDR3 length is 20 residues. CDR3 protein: CASSSIINTRVGDGDNEQFF. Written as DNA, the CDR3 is TGTGCCAGCAGCTCTATTATTAATACCAGGGTCGGAGATGGAGACAATGAGCAGTTCTTC.

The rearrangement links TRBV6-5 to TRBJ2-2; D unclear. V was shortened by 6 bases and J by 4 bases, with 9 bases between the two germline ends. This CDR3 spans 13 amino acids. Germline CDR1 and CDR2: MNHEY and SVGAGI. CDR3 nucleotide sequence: TGTGCCAGCAGAGTTATGGCCACCGGGGAGCTGTTTTTT. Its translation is CASRVMATGELFF.

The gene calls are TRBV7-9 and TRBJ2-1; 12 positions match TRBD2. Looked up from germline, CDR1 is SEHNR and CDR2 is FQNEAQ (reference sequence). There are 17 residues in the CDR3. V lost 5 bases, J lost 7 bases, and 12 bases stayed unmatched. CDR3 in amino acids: CASSPMSLLAGGNEQFF. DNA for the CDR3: TGTGCCAGCAGCCCCATGAGTCTACTAGCGGGAGGTAATGAGCAGTTCTTC.

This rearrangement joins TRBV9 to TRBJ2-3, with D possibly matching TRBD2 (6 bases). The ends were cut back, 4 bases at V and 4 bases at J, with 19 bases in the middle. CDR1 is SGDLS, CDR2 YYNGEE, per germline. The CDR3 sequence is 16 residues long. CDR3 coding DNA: TGTGCCAGCAGCTCCCCGGGACTCCCCGCCGCAGATACGCAGTATTTT. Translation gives CASSSPGLPAADTQYF.

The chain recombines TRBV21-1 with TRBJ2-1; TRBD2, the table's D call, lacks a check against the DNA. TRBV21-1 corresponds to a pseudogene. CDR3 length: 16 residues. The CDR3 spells CASSKITVSGGGLAFF. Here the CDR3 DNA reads TGTGCCAGCAGCAAAATTACAGTTTCCGGGGGAGGCTTAGCGTTCTTC.

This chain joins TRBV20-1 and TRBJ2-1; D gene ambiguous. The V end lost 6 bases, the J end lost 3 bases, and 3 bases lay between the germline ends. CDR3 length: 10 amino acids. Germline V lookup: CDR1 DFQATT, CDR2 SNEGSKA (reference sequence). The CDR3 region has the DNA TGCAGTGCCATCTACAATGAGCAGTTCTTC. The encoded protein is CSAIYNEQFF.